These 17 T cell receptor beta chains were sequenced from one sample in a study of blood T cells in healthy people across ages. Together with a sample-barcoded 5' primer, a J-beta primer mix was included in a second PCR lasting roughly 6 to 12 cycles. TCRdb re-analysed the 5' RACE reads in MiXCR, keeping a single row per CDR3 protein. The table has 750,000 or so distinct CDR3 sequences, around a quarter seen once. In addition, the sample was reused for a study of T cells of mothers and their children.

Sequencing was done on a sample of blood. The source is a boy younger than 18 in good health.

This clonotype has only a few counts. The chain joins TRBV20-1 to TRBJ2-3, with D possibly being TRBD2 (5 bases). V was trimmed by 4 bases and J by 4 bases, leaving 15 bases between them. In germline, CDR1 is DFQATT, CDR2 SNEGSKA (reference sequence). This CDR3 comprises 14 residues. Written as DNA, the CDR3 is TGCAGTGCTAACGGACTGTACGATCCAGATACGCAGTATTTT. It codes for CSANGLYDPDTQYF.

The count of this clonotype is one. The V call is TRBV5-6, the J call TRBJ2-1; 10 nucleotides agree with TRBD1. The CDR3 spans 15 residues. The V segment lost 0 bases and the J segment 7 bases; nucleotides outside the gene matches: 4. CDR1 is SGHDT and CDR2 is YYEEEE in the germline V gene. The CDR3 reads CASSLEDRGVNEQFF. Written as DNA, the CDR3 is TGTGCCAGCAGCTTGGAGGACAGGGGGGTAAATGAGCAGTTCTTC.

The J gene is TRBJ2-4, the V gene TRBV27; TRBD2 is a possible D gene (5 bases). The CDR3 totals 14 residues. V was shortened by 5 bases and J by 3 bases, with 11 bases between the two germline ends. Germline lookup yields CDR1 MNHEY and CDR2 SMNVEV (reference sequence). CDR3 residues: CASSVGSVKNIQYF. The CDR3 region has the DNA TGTGCCAGCAGTGTGGGGAGTGTCAAAAACATTCAGTACTTC.

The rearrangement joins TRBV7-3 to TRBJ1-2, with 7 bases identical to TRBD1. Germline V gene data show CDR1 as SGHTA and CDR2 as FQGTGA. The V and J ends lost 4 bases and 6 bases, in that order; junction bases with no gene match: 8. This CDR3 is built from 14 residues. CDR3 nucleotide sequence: TGTGCCAGCAGCTCGACAGGGCCTTTCGATGGCTACACCTTC. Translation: CASSSTGPFDGYTF.

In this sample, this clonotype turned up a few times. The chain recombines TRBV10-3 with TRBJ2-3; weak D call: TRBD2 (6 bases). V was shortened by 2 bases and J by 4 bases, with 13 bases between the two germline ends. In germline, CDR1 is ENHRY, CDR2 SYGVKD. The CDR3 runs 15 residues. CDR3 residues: CAISERTTSPDTQYF. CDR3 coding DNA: TGTGCCATCAGTGAGAGGACCACTAGCCCAGATACGCAGTATTTT.

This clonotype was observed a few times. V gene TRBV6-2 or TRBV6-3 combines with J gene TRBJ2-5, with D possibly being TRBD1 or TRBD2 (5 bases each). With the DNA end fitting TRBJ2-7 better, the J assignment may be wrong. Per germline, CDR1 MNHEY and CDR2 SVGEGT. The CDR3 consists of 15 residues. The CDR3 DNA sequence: TGTGCCAGCAGTTACGGCAGGGCGGGCTCCTACGAGCAGTACTTC. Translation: CASSYGRAGSYEQYF.

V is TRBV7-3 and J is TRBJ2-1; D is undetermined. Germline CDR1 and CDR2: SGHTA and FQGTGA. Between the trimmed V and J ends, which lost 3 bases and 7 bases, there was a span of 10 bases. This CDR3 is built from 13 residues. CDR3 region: CASSLGNSNEQFF. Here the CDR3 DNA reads TGTGCCAGCAGCTTGGGTAATAGTAATGAGCAGTTCTTC.

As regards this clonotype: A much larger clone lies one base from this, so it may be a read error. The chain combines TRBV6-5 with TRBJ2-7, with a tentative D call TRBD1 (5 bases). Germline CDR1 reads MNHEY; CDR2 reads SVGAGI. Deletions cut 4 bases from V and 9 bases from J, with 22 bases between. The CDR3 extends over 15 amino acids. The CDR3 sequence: CASSSLVGREHAQYF. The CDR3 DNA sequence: TGTGCCAGCAGTTCATTGGTAGGCAGGGAACACGCGCAGTACTTC.

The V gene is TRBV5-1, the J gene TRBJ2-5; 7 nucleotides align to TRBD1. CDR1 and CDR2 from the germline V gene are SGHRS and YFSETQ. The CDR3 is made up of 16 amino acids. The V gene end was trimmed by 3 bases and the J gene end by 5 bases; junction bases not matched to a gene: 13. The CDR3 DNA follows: TGCGCCAGCAGCTCACGGCCCGGGACAGTGGGCGAGACCCAGTACTTC. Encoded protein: CASSSRPGTVGETQYF. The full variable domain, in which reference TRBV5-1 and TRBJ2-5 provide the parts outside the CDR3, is KAGVTQTPRYLIKTRGQQVTLSCSPISGHRSVSWYQQTPGQGLQFLFEYFSETQRNKGNFPGRFSGRQFSNSRSEMNVSTLELGDSALYLCASSSRPGTVGETQYFGPGTRLLVL.

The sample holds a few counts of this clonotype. CDR3 DNA: TGTGCCAGCAGTGACAAGCCCCAGGCCCTTAACACCGGGGAGCTGTTTTTT. Its translation: CASSDKPQALNTGELFF. The chain joins TRBV2 to TRBJ2-2; D not certain. Germline loops: CDR1 SNHLY, CDR2 FYNNEI. V was clipped by 3 bases and J by 2 bases, with 16 bases between them. The CDR3 is 17 residues long.

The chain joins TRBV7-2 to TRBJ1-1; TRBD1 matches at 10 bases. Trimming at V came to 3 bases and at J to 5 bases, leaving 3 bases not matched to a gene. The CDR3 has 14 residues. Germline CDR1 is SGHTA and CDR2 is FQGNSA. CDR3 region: CASSLGQGSTEAFF. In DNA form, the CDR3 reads TGTGCCAGCAGCTTGGGACAGGGGAGTACTGAAGCTTTCTTT.

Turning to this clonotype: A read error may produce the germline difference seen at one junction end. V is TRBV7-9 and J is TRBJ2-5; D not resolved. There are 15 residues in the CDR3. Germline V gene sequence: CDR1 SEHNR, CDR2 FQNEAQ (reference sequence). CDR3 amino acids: CASSLISPGQGTQYF. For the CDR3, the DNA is TGTGCCAGCAGCTTAATATCCCCGGGCCAAGGGACCCAGTACTTC.

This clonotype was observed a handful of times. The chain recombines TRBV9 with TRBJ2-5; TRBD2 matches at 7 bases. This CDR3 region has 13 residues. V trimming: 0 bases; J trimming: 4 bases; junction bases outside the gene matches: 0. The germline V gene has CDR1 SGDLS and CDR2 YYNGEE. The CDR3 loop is CASSVAGGETQYF. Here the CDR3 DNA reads TGTGCCAGCAGCGTAGCGGGGGGAGAGACCCAGTACTTC.

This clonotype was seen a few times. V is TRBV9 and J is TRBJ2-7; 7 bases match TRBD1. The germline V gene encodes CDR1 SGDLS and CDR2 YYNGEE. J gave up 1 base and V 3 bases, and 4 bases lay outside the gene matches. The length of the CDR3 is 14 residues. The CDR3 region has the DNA TGTGCCAGCAGCGAGAGACAGGGTTCCTACGAGCAGTACTTC. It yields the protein CASSERQGSYEQYF.

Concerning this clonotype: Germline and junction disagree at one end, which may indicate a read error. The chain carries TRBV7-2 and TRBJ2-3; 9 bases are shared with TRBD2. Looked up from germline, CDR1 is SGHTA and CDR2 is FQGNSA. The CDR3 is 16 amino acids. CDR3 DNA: TGTGCCAGCAGCTTTGGCGGGGGGGCCTACACAGATATGCAGTATTTT. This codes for CASSFGGGAYTDMQYF.

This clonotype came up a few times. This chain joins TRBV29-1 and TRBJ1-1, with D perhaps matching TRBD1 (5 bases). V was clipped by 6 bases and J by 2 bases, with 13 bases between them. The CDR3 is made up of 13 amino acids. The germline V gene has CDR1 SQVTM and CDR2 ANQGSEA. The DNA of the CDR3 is TGCAGCGTCGTCCCCGACAGTAACACTGAAGCTTTCTTT. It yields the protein CSVVPDSNTEAFF.

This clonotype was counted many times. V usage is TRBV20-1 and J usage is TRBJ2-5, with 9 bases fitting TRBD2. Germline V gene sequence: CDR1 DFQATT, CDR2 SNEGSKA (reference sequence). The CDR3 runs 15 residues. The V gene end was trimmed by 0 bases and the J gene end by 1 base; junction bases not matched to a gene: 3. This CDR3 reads CSARDGAGGQETQYF. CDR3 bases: TGCAGTGCTAGAGATGGAGCGGGGGGCCAAGAGACCCAGTACTTC.